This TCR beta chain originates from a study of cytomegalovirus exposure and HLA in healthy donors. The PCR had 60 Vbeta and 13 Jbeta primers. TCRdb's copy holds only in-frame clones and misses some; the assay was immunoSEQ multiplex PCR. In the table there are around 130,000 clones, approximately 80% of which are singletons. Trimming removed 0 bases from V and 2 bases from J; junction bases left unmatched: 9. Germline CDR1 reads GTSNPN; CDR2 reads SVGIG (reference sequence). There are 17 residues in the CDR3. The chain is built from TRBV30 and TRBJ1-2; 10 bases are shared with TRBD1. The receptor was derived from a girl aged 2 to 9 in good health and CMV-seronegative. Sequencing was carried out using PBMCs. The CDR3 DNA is TGTGCCTGGAGTGTACGGGGACAGGGGATTCTAAACTATGGCTACACCTTC. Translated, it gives CAWSVRGQGILNYGYTF.